Presented here are 26 T cell receptor beta chains from one specimen sequenced in a study of blood T cell repertoires in COVID-19. Data came from immunoSEQ multiplex PCR; TCRdb stores just in-frame clones and leaves some out. The sample consists of some 250,000 clones, around 89% of them appearing once. The sequencing sample was made of PBMCs or T cells enriched from blood (not recorded which). Source of these receptors: a man between 35 and 55 years old who had recovered from COVID-19.

V is TRBV7-2 and J is TRBJ2-7, with D perhaps TRBD1 (5 bases). Germline V gives CDR1 SGHTA, CDR2 FQGNSA. This CDR3 contains 14 residues. V was cut by 5 bases and J by 2 bases, with 13 bases left in between. The CDR3 protein is CASSEIGVPYEQYF. For the CDR3, the DNA is TGTGCCAGCAGCGAAATAGGGGTCCCCTACGAGCAGTACTTC.

This clone was seen only a few times. The chain couples TRBV3-1 (or the pseudogene TRBV3-2) to TRBJ1-4; 9 bases fit TRBD1. The CDR3 is made up of 15 amino acids. The germline V gene has CDR1 LGHDT and CDR2 YNNKEL (reference sequence). V was clipped by 4 bases and J by 5 bases; unmatched bases: 5. DNA of the CDR3: TGTGCCAGCAGCCCTCCCGGGACAGGGAATGAAAAACTGTTTTTT. This sequence encodes CASSPPGTGNEKLFF.

This clone was counted ten times or more. The V and J genes are TRBV18 and TRBJ2-1, with TRBD1 matching 9 bases. The CDR3 is 13 residues long. The ends lost 5 bases at V and 6 bases at J; junction bases unmatched: 2. From germline, CDR1 is KGHSH and CDR2 LQKENI. The CDR3 region is CASSLTGGNEQFF. For the CDR3, the DNA is TGTGCCAGCTCATTGACAGGGGGCAATGAGCAGTTCTTC.

The chain carries TRBV25-1 and TRBJ2-7; 8 nucleotides line up with TRBD1. V was pared by 3 bases and J by 13 bases, with 23 bases of the junction left unmatched. CDR3 length equals 17 residues. Germline loops: CDR1 MGHDK, CDR2 SYGVNS. In nucleotides, the CDR3 is TGTGCCAGCAGTGACTATGATATGAGGACAGGGAACACAGCCAGATACTTC. This sequence encodes CASSDYDMRTGNTARYF.

This chain links TRBV5-1 with TRBJ2-1; 13 bases align to TRBD2. From germline, CDR1 is SGHRS and CDR2 YFSETQ. Trimming at V came to 4 bases and at J to 1 base, leaving 2 bases not matched to a gene. The CDR3 spans 16 residues. CDR3 nucleotides: TGCGCCAGCAGCCGGACTAGCGGGAGTTCCTACAATGAGCAGTTCTTC. It specifies CASSRTSGSSYNEQFF.

The rearrangement joins TRBV19 to TRBJ1-5; D may be TRBD1 (5 bases). CDR3 length equals 15 residues. CDR1 and CDR2 from the germline V gene are LNHDA and SQIVND (reference sequence). Between the trimmed V and J ends, which lost 5 bases and 3 bases, there was a span of 14 bases. CDR3 nucleotide sequence: TGTGCCAGTAGTGGGTCAGGGCGACTCAATCAGCCCCAGCATTTT. Its protein is CASSGSGRLNQPQHF.

The chain links TRBV6-4 to TRBJ2-1; no clear D gene. Trimming removed 2 bases from V and 0 bases from J, with 8 bases in between. The CDR3 covers 15 residues. The germline V gene has CDR1 MRHNA and CDR2 SNTAGT. The CDR3 sequence: CASSDSPLSYNEQFF. CDR3 DNA: TGTGCCAGCAGTGACAGCCCTCTCTCCTACAATGAGCAGTTCTTC.

The V call is TRBV21-1, the J call TRBJ1-5; the tabulated D call, TRBD1, remains unverified against the DNA. TRBV21-1 is annotated as a pseudogene. The CDR3 runs 21 residues. The CDR3 bases are TGTGCCAGCAGCGAATGGTACCCCCACAGGGACGACCCCTTTTATTATCAGCCCCAGCATTTT. Amino acid sequence: CASSEWYPHRDDPFYYQPQHF.

This clone was observed once. V and J are TRBV6-6 and TRBJ2-7; TRBD1 matches at 9 bases. Germline loops: CDR1 MNHNY, CDR2 SVGAGI (reference sequence). The CDR3 has 14 residues. Trimming at V came to 5 bases and at J to 3 bases, leaving 5 bases not matched to a gene. CDR3 loop: CASSTGTGNYEQYF. The CDR3 DNA reads as TGTGCCAGCAGTACCGGGACAGGGAACTACGAGCAGTACTTC.

The chain joins TRBV19 to TRBJ1-5; 8 nucleotides match TRBD1. From germline, CDR1 is LNHDA and CDR2 SQIVND (reference sequence). Germline trimming cut 0 bases from V and 5 bases from J; bases unmatched to any gene: 15. The CDR3 spans 19 residues. The CDR3 nucleotides are TGTGCCAGTAGTATAGATTGGGTTTTTGGCAGGGGGCGCGATCAGCCCCAGCATTTT. It specifies CASSIDWVFGRGRDQPQHF.

The genes are TRBV12-3 or TRBV12-4 and TRBJ1-2, with D unresolved. The CDR3 length is 13 residues. V gave up 3 bases and J gave up 4 bases, with 9 bases separating them. The CDR3 DNA sequence: TGTGCCAGCAGTTTCGAGGCCCGCTATGGCTACACCTTC. Translating it yields CASSFEARYGYTF.

The V gene is TRBV3-1 (or the pseudogene TRBV3-2), the J gene TRBJ2-1, with 7 bases aligning to TRBD2. The V and J ends lost 0 bases and 7 bases, in that order; junction bases with no gene match: 9. CDR1 LGHDT and CDR2 YNNKEL come from the germline V gene (reference sequence). This CDR3 is 16 amino acids long. CDR3 in amino acids: CASSQDGGVIGNEQFF. The CDR3 DNA reads TGTGCCAGCAGCCAAGATGGGGGGGTGATCGGTAATGAGCAGTTCTTC.

This sequence joins TRBV7-9 and TRBJ2-7; D gene uncertain. The germline V gene has CDR1 SEHNR and CDR2 FQNEAQ (reference sequence). Trimming pared 5 bases from V and 1 base from J, leaving 6 bases between. This CDR3 has 12 amino acids. CDR3 sequence reads: CASSPESYEQYF. CDR3 in DNA: TGTGCCAGCAGCCCGGAGTCCTACGAGCAGTACTTC.

J is TRBJ2-1 and V is TRBV4-1; possibly TRBD2 for D (6 bases). This CDR3 is built from 13 residues. The V gene lost 3 bases and the J gene lost 8 bases, with 11 bases spanning the gap. The germline V gene encodes CDR1 MGHRA and CDR2 YSYEKL. The CDR3 region has the DNA TGCGCCAGCAGCCAGGACGGGAGTTATGAGCAGTTCTTC. Translating gives CASSQDGSYEQFF.

The gene calls are TRBV5-1 and TRBJ1-1; D call uncertain. Germline V lookup: CDR1 SGHRS, CDR2 YFSETQ. This CDR3 is 13 amino acids long. V lost 7 bases and J lost 1, with 11 bases in between. The CDR3 DNA sequence: TGCGCCAGCGGTACTTCCTCGAACACTGAAGCTTTCTTT. Protein product: CASGTSSNTEAFF.

V is TRBV5-1 and J is TRBJ1-2; a weak D match, TRBD1 (6 bases). V shed 3 bases and J shed 8 bases, with 11 bases lying between them. Germline CDR1 reads SGHRS; CDR2 reads YFSETQ. The CDR3 consists of 12 residues. The CDR3 loop reads CASSSDRLGYTF. The DNA of the CDR3 is TGCGCCAGCAGCTCCGACAGGCTCGGCTACACCTTC.

The chain carries TRBV4-3 and TRBJ2-5; D gene ambiguous. Trimming took 1 base from V and 1 from J, leaving 10 bases between them. CDR1 is LGHNA and CDR2 is YSLEER in the germline V gene. The CDR3 extends over 15 amino acids. The CDR3 here is CASSQVYGGQETQYF. The CDR3 DNA follows: TGCGCCAGCAGCCAAGTGTACGGCGGCCAAGAGACCCAGTACTTC.

This sequence joins TRBV7-8 and TRBJ2-7; maybe TRBD1 (5 bases). This CDR3 spans 14 amino acids. CDR1 SGHVS and CDR2 FQNEAQ come from the germline V gene. Trimming stripped 3 bases from V and 1 base from J, with 10 bases between. For the CDR3, the DNA is TGTGCCAGCAGCTTCGTGACAGCTTCCTACGAGCAGTACTTC. Its protein is CASSFVTASYEQYF.

The chain joins TRBV28 to TRBJ2-7, with D possibly matching TRBD1 (5 bases). This CDR3 is 13 amino acids long. Germline V gives CDR1 MDHEN, CDR2 SYDVKM. Trimming stripped 7 bases from V and 5 bases from J, with 15 bases between. CDR3 amino acids: CASTQFPGHEQYF. The CDR3 DNA follows: TGTGCCAGCACGCAGTTCCCAGGGCACGAGCAGTACTTC.

This sequence joins TRBV6-5 and TRBJ1-2; 7 bases line up with TRBD1. CDR3 length equals 16 residues. V was clipped by 0 bases and J by 3 bases; unmatched bases: 7. CDR1 MNHEY and CDR2 SVGAGI come from the germline V gene. DNA of the CDR3: TGTGCCAGCAGTTACTCCCTCGGACAGGTGGACTATGGCTACACCTTC. It specifies CASSYSLGQVDYGYTF.

V gene TRBV10-2 combines with J gene TRBJ2-6, with D perhaps matching TRBD1 (5 bases). Germline CDR1 is WSHSY and CDR2 is SAAADI. The V gene lost 6 bases and the J gene lost 0 bases, with 12 bases spanning the gap. The CDR3 runs 16 residues. DNA for the CDR3: TGCGCCAGCAGCGACAGCCTCTCCTCTGGGGCCAACGTCCTGACTTTC. As protein: CASSDSLSSGANVLTF.

The rearrangement uses TRBV14 and TRBJ2-5; D remains ambiguous. V was pared by 2 bases and J by 5 bases, with 21 bases between. The CDR3 length is 17 residues. Germline CDR1 SGHDN, CDR2 FVKESK. Here the CDR3 reads CASSQSLVARYRETQYF. The CDR3 bases are TGTGCCAGCAGCCAATCCCTGGTAGCAAGGTATCGGGAGACCCAGTACTTC.

J is TRBJ2-1 and V is TRBV7-3, with 12 nucleotides matching TRBD2. CDR1 and CDR2 from the germline V gene are SGHTA and FQGTGA. Trimming took 1 base from V and 8 from J; bases not matched to a gene: 3. This CDR3 is built from 15 residues. Here the CDR3 DNA reads TGTGCCAGCAGCTTAAGACTAGCGGGAGCGGATGAGCAGTTCTTC. The encoded protein is CASSLRLAGADEQFF.

This chain uses TRBV28 with TRBJ2-7; 9 bases match TRBD2. The germline V gene encodes CDR1 MDHEN and CDR2 SYDVKM. This CDR3 region has 19 residues. V lost 7 bases to trimming and J lost 4 bases; unmatched junction nucleotides: 23. CDR3 protein: CASNPAGFMKTSGNYEQYF. CDR3 DNA: TGTGCCAGCAATCCGGCGGGGTTCATGAAGACTAGCGGAAATTACGAGCAGTACTTC.

The chain couples TRBV28 to TRBJ2-7, with D perhaps matching TRBD1 (5 bases). V lost 7 bases and J 0 bases, leaving 25 bases between the germline ends. The CDR3 sequence is 18 residues long. Germline V lookup: CDR1 MDHEN, CDR2 SYDVKM. The CDR3 sequence: CASTLSLRQRPLSYEQYF. The CDR3 bases are TGTGCCAGCACCCTCTCACTTCGACAGCGACCGCTCTCCTACGAGCAGTACTTC.

The CDR3 loop reads CASSGRQGREEKLFF. Here the CDR3 DNA reads TGTGCCAGCAGCGGACGACAGGGGCGGGAGGAAAAACTGTTTTTT. The chain uses TRBV7-9 and TRBJ1-4, with 8 bases aligning to TRBD1. This CDR3 is 15 amino acids long. Losses at the gene ends were 5 bases for V and 8 bases for J; bases not matched to a gene: 10. Per the germline V gene, CDR1 is SEHNR and CDR2 is FQNEAQ (reference sequence).